These 23 T cell receptor beta chains came from one sample sequenced in a study of Tregs in tolerant kidney transplant recipients. Some clones are missing from TCRdb's copy, which holds only in-frame ones; the method was immunoSEQ multiplex PCR. The sample records about 15,000 clones, 80% being singletons. Sequenced material: Tregs from blood, taken before the transplant. All receptors derive from a human donor who received a combined kidney and bone marrow transplant.

The V and J genes are TRBV29-1 and TRBJ1-1, with D perhaps TRBD1 (6 bases). CDR3 length: 12 amino acids. V lost 7 bases, J lost 0 bases, and 9 bases lay in between. CDR1 and CDR2 from the germline V gene are SQVTM and ANQGSEA. CDR3 DNA: TGCAGCGGGGGACATCTGAACACTGAAGCTTTCTTT. Its protein product is CSGGHLNTEAFF. Combining the CDR3 with reference TRBV29-1 and TRBJ1-1 gives the whole variable domain SAVISQKPSRDICQRGTSLTIQCQVDSQVTMMFWYRQQPGQSLTLIATANQGSEATYESGFVIDKFPISRPNLTFSTLTVSNMSPEDSSIYLCSGGHLNTEAFFGQGTRLTVV.

The chain uses TRBV19 and TRBJ1-2, with D maybe TRBD1 (6 bases). Trimming removed 6 bases from V and 2 bases from J, with 10 bases in between. The CDR3 length is 13 residues. Germline V gene data show CDR1 as LNHDA and CDR2 as SQIVND (reference sequence). This CDR3 reads CASRHRVNYGYTF. For the CDR3, the DNA is TGTGCCAGTAGGCACAGGGTGAACTATGGCTACACCTTC. Complete variable domain (other parts from reference TRBV19 and TRBJ1-2): DGGITQSPKYLFRKEGQNVTLSCEQNLNHDAMYWYRQDPGQGLRLIYYSQIVNDFQKGDIAEGYSVSREKKESFPLTVTSAQKNPTAFYLCASRHRVNYGYTFGSGTRLTVV.

The chain is built from TRBV27 and TRBJ1-2; the match to TRBD1 covers 7 bases. Germline CDR1 MNHEY, CDR2 SMNVEV (reference sequence). CDR3 length: 14 residues. V trimming: 7 bases; J trimming: 8 bases; junction bases outside the gene matches: 13. The CDR3 DNA follows: TGTGCCAGCACCCCCTTAGGGGGCAACGGAGGCTACACCTTC. Translation: CASTPLGGNGGYTF.

This sequence joins TRBV27 and TRBJ1-1; D gene ambiguous. In germline, CDR1 is MNHEY, CDR2 SMNVEV (reference sequence). The CDR3 is 14 amino acids. With 2 bases removed from V and 0 bases from J, the gap between germline ends came to 7 bases. CDR3 loop: CASSLEGMNTEAFF. As DNA, the CDR3 is TGTGCCAGCAGTTTAGAGGGTATGAACACTGAAGCTTTCTTT.

This clone was counted a few times. This chain joins TRBV6-5 and TRBJ2-2, with 7 bases that match TRBD1. Losses at the gene ends were 7 bases for V and 0 bases for J; bases not matched to a gene: 5. The CDR3 extends over 15 amino acids. Germline assignment: CDR1 MNHEY and CDR2 SVGAGI. In DNA form, the CDR3 reads TGTGCCAGCACTCACGGACAGGCGAACACCGGGGAGCTGTTTTTT. It codes for CASTHGQANTGELFF.

The chain employs TRBV28 and TRBJ1-4; no reliable D call. The CDR3 totals 13 residues. The V gene lost 10 bases and the J gene lost 8 bases, with 17 bases spanning the gap. Germline CDR1 MDHEN, CDR2 SYDVKM. The CDR3 here is CATSLPATEKLFF. The CDR3 DNA follows: TGTGCCACCTCCCTACCCGCGACAGAAAAACTGTTTTTT. The full variable domain, its missing parts supplied by reference TRBV28 and TRBJ1-4, is DVKVTQSSRYLVKRTGEKVFLECVQDMDHENMFWYRQDPGLGLRLIYFSYDVKMKEKGDIPEGYSVSREKKERFSLILESASTNQTSMYLCATSLPATEKLFFGSGTQLSVL.

The CDR3 DNA reads as TGCGCCAGCAGCCAAGGGGGAGGGATGGCTAATGAAAAACTGTTTTTT. The encoded protein is CASSQGGGMANEKLFF. The rearrangement uses TRBV4-1 and TRBJ1-4; no firm D call. V was trimmed by 1 base and J by 3 bases, leaving 12 bases between them. This CDR3 spans 16 amino acids. Germline V gene lookup returns CDR1 MGHRA and CDR2 YSYEKL.

This rearrangement joins TRBV29-1 to TRBJ1-1, with 10 bases matching TRBD1. From germline, CDR1 is SQVTM and CDR2 ANQGSEA. The CDR3 loop spans 15 amino acids. Trimming cost V 4 bases and J 4 bases; bases outside gene matches: 9. CDR3 region: CSVGRDRGQGTEAFF. The CDR3 nucleotides are TGCAGCGTTGGGCGGGACAGGGGCCAGGGCACTGAAGCTTTCTTT.

This rearrangement joins TRBV6-5 to TRBJ1-4; possible D gene TRBD1, 5 bases. The CDR3 spans 15 residues. Per the germline V gene, CDR1 is MNHEY and CDR2 is SVGAGI. The V gene lost 2 bases and the J gene lost 1 base, with 8 bases spanning the gap. Here the CDR3 reads CASSYGRVTNEKLFF. CDR3 bases: TGTGCCAGCAGTTACGGCAGGGTAACTAATGAAAAACTGTTTTTT.

This clone ranks as medium-sized (0.01 to 0.1%). This rearrangement joins TRBV5-3 to TRBJ1-4; a possible D gene is TRBD1 (5 bases). TRBV5-3 is classed as an ORF, of uncertain function. The CDR3 contains 16 residues. V lost 4 bases, J lost 8 bases, and 21 bases lay in between. The CDR3 region is CARSPTPDSDEEKLFF. DNA of the CDR3: TGTGCCAGAAGCCCAACACCCGACAGTGACGAAGAAAAACTGTTTTTT.

V and J are TRBV28 and TRBJ2-1; TRBD2 agrees at 14 bases. Per the germline V gene, CDR1 is MDHEN and CDR2 is SYDVKM. The trim removed 6 bases at V and 7 bases at J, leaving 8 bases unmatched. The CDR3 sequence is 16 residues long. The CDR3 protein is CASSTGTSGSKNEQFF. The CDR3, as DNA: TGTGCCAGCAGCACCGGGACTAGCGGGAGCAAAAATGAGCAGTTCTTC. The full variable domain, in which reference TRBV28 and TRBJ2-1 provide the parts outside the CDR3, is DVKVTQSSRYLVKRTGEKVFLECVQDMDHENMFWYRQDPGLGLRLIYFSYDVKMKEKGDIPEGYSVSREKKERFSLILESASTNQTSMYLCASSTGTSGSKNEQFFGPGTRLTVL.

This sequence joins TRBV4-1 and TRBJ2-7; TRBD2 matches at 13 bases. The germline V gene has CDR1 MGHRA and CDR2 YSYEKL. The CDR3 is made up of 17 amino acids. Trimming at V came to 4 bases and at J to 2 bases, leaving 8 bases not matched to a gene. In DNA form, the CDR3 reads TGCGCCAGCAGCCCCCGACTAGCGGGGGGTAAAGCCTACGAGCAGTACTTC. This translates into CASSPRLAGGKAYEQYF.

The rearrangement joins TRBV5-1 to TRBJ2-1; D not resolved. Per the germline V gene, CDR1 is SGHRS and CDR2 is YFSETQ. The CDR3 totals 14 residues. Trimming stripped 1 base from V and 2 bases from J, with 7 bases between. The CDR3 DNA follows: TGCGCCAGCAGCTTGACAGTTACCTACAATGAGCAGTTCTTC. It yields the protein CASSLTVTYNEQFF.

The gene calls are TRBV6-1 and TRBJ1-1; no reliable D call. The germline gives CDR1 MNHNS, CDR2 SASEGT. This CDR3 region has 13 residues. V was trimmed by 4 bases and J by 11 bases, leaving 17 bases between them. The DNA of the CDR3 is TGTGCCAGCAGTGGCGAGGCGGGCCTCGAGGCTTTCTTT. It encodes CASSGEAGLEAFF.

This clone was seen a few times. J is TRBJ1-6 and V is TRBV19, with TRBD1 identical over 7 bases. Trimming at V came to 5 bases and at J to 13 bases, leaving 17 bases not matched to a gene. This CDR3 region has 16 residues. The V gene's germline CDR1 is LNHDA and CDR2 SQIVND (reference sequence). Here the CDR3 reads CASSPEGQPNRNPLHF. The CDR3 region has the DNA TGTGCCAGTAGTCCGGAGGGACAGCCGAACCGAAATCCCCTCCACTTT.

This sequence joins TRBV27 and TRBJ2-3; 9 bases are a match to TRBD2. V lost 7 bases, J lost 1 base, and 3 bases stayed unmatched. The CDR3 contains 14 residues. The germline V gene encodes CDR1 MNHEY and CDR2 SMNVEV (reference sequence). This chain's CDR3 is CASKRTSGTDTQYF. CDR3 DNA sequence: TGTGCCAGCAAGCGGACTAGCGGCACAGATACGCAGTATTTT.

There are a few counts of this clone. The rearrangement uses TRBV5-1 and TRBJ2-7, with 9 bases fitting TRBD1. This CDR3 region has 16 residues. Germline lookup yields CDR1 SGHRS and CDR2 YFSETQ. V gave up 1 base and J gave up 5 bases; unmatched junction bases: 10. In DNA form, the CDR3 reads TGCGCCAGCAGCTTGATAACCGGGACAGGGCCCCACGAGCAGTACTTC. Translated, it gives CASSLITGTGPHEQYF. Variable domain in full (rest from reference TRBV5-1 and TRBJ2-7): KAGVTQTPRYLIKTRGQQVTLSCSPISGHRSVSWYQQTPGQGLQFLFEYFSETQRNKGNFPGRFSGRQFSNSRSEMNVSTLELGDSALYLCASSLITGTGPHEQYFGPGTRLTVT.

The V call is TRBV12-5, the J call TRBJ2-7, with D uncertain. Germline assignment: CDR1 LGHNT and CDR2 FRNRAP. CDR3 size: 13 residues. V lost 5 bases to trimming and J lost 7 bases, with 15 bases between them. CDR3: CASGLGARQEQYF. DNA of the CDR3: TGTGCTAGTGGTCTAGGAGCGCGGCAGGAGCAGTACTTC.

The J gene is TRBJ2-3, the V gene TRBV5-1, with 10 bases that match TRBD2. V gave up 4 bases and J gave up 1 base; unmatched junction bases: 6. Germline CDR1 SGHRS, CDR2 YFSETQ. The CDR3 extends over 16 amino acids. CDR3 protein: CASSPVAGGRTDTQYF. The CDR3 DNA follows: TGCGCCAGCAGCCCGGTAGCGGGGGGCCGCACAGATACGCAGTATTTT.

The chain carries TRBV7-9 and TRBJ1-1, with TRBD1 identical over 7 bases. Unmatched junction bases numbered 5, after V lost 4 bases and J lost 3 bases. This CDR3 comprises 14 residues. CDR1 is SEHNR and CDR2 is FQNEAQ in the germline V gene (reference sequence). CDR3 amino acids: CASSSGTDDTEAFF. The CDR3 coding sequence is TGTGCCAGCAGCTCCGGGACAGACGACACTGAAGCTTTCTTT.

The chain recombines TRBV5-1 with TRBJ2-3; 8 bases align to TRBD1. The V gene's germline CDR1 is SGHRS and CDR2 YFSETQ. The CDR3 spans 13 residues. The ends lost 8 bases at V and 6 bases at J; junction bases unmatched: 8. As DNA, the CDR3 is TGCGCCAGTACACCTCAGGGGGCGGATACGCAGTATTTT. Translated, it gives CASTPQGADTQYF.

The chain carries TRBV7-6 and TRBJ2-3; TRBD1 aligns across 7 bases. CDR1 SGHVS and CDR2 FNYEAQ come from the germline V gene. The CDR3 has 15 amino acids. The trim removed 0 bases at V and 1 base at J, leaving 1 base unmatched. The DNA for the CDR3 is TGTGCCAGCAGCTTAGCAGGGGGCCGCACAGATACGCAGTATTTT. This gives the protein CASSLAGGRTDTQYF. Filled out from reference TRBV7-6 and TRBJ2-3, the complete variable domain reads GAGVSQSPRYKVTKRGQDVALRCDPISGHVSLYWYRQALGQGPEFLTYFNYEAQQDKSGLPNDRFSAERPEGSISTLTIQRTEQRDSAMYRCASSLAGGRTDTQYFGPGTRLTVL.

The V call is TRBV18, the J call TRBJ1-5, with D possibly matching TRBD1 (5 bases). CDR3 length: 13 residues. In germline, CDR1 is KGHSH, CDR2 LQKENI. V lost 6 bases to trimming and J lost 5 bases, with 11 bases between them. In DNA form, the CDR3 reads TGTGCCAGCTCGGCGGCACAGGATCAGCCCCAGCATTTT. The encoded protein is CASSAAQDQPQHF.